Presented here are 9 T cell receptor beta chains from one specimen sequenced in a study of T cell responses to AZD1222 COVID-19 vaccine. Libraries were prepared by immunoSEQ multiplex PCR; TCRdb keeps only in-frame clonotypes and omits some of them. The repertoire consists of 150,000 to 200,000 clones, with just over 90% occurring once and the leading ten covering around 4%. Specimen: peripheral blood, collected on day 0 of AZD1222 vaccination. These receptors were taken from an adult in good health.

This chain uses TRBV4-1 with TRBJ2-1, with no clear D. V lost 4 bases and J lost 8, with 18 bases in between. The CDR3 totals 15 residues. Germline loops: CDR1 MGHRA, CDR2 YSYEKL. CDR3 bases: TGCGCCAGCAGCCCGACGGACCCCGCGATTGATGAGCAGTTCTTC. It encodes CASSPTDPAIDEQFF.

The gene calls are TRBV27 and TRBJ1-5, with D possibly matching TRBD1 (5 bases). This CDR3 is 14 amino acids long. Germline V lookup: CDR1 MNHEY, CDR2 SMNVEV (reference sequence). The V end lost 0 bases, the J end lost 6 bases, and 9 bases lay between the germline ends. CDR3 bases: TGTGCCAGCAGTTTATCGGGGAGGGGTCAGCCCCAGCATTTT. Its translation is CASSLSGRGQPQHF.

The chain uses TRBV2 and TRBJ1-5; D gene unclear. Deletions cut 8 bases from V and 8 bases from J, with 16 bases between. The CDR3 is 13 amino acids. Germline V gene sequence: CDR1 SNHLY, CDR2 FYNNEI. The CDR3 region is CASEDTVGKPQHF. CDR3 in DNA: TGTGCCAGCGAAGATACGGTAGGGAAGCCCCAGCATTTT.

The V call is TRBV6-5, the J call TRBJ1-1; D is unclear. This CDR3 is 12 amino acids long. V lost 5 bases and J 7 bases, leaving 11 bases between the germline ends. Per the germline V gene, CDR1 is MNHEY and CDR2 is SVGAGI. CDR3 DNA: TGTGCCAGCAGTAAGGAAGCCTATGAAGCTTTCTTT. Amino acids: CASSKEAYEAFF.

In DNA, the CDR3 is TGTGCCAGCAGCTTAGTTAGGGGAGGAGAATACGAGCAGTACTTC. Translating gives CASSLVRGGEYEQYF. The chain couples TRBV7-2 to TRBJ2-7; D is possibly TRBD2 (6 bases). CDR3 size: 15 residues. The V and J ends lost 1 base and 4 bases respectively, with 14 bases between them. Germline loops: CDR1 SGHTA, CDR2 FQGNSA. Combining the CDR3 with reference TRBV7-2 and TRBJ2-7 gives the whole variable domain GAGVSQSPSNKVTEKGKDVELRCDPISGHTALYWYRQSLGQGLEFLIYFQGNSAPDKSGLPSDRFSAERTGGSVSTLTIQRTQQEDSAVYLCASSLVRGGEYEQYFGPGTRLTVT.

This chain joins TRBV27 and TRBJ1-2; D is perhaps TRBD1 (6 bases). Trimming took off 3 bases at V and 3 bases at J, with 14 bases between the two ends. Germline-derived CDR1 and CDR2 are MNHEY and SMNVEV (reference sequence). The length of the CDR3 is 15 residues. The CDR3 coding sequence is TGTGCCAGCAGTTTCTCAGGGGTACAGGACTATGGCTACACCTTC. Protein product: CASSFSGVQDYGYTF.

The V call is TRBV5-1, the J call TRBJ1-6; TRBD1 is a possible D gene (5 bases). The CDR3 length is 18 residues. Germline V gene lookup returns CDR1 SGHRS and CDR2 YFSETQ. Trimming pared 0 bases from V and 0 bases from J, leaving 13 bases between. CDR3 coding DNA: TGCGCCAGCAGCTTGGTCGGACATGGGCGCTCCTATAATTCACCCCTCCACTTT. Translated: CASSLVGHGRSYNSPLHF.

CDR3 amino acids: CASTELPEVGIRNTIYF. DNA of the CDR3: TGTGCCAGCACCGAGCTCCCCGAGGTGGGGATCAGAAACACCATATATTTT. The chain employs TRBV9 and TRBJ1-3, with D hard to call. From germline, CDR1 is SGDLS and CDR2 YYNGEE. This CDR3 region has 17 residues. V lost 6 bases, J lost 5 bases, and 24 bases lay in between.

V gene TRBV10-2 combines with J gene TRBJ1-1; D unresolved. This CDR3 is 13 amino acids long. V dropped 3 bases and J dropped 2 bases, with 7 bases sitting between them. Germline V gene sequence: CDR1 WSHSY, CDR2 SAAADI. CDR3 region: CASSDWSNTEAFF. In nucleotides, the CDR3 is TGCGCCAGCAGTGATTGGAGCAACACTGAAGCTTTCTTT.